The 5 T cell receptor beta chains below all came from one sample that was sequenced in a study of cytomegalovirus exposure and HLA in healthy donors. Researchers ran the PCR with 60 Vbeta and 13 Jbeta primers. Assay: immunoSEQ multiplex PCR; the TCRdb copy retains only in-frame clones and omits some. In the table there are about 120,000 clones, over 65% of which are singletons. Sequencing input: PBMCs. The receptor source for this set is a woman aged 45-60 years in good health and CMV-seropositive.

This sequence joins TRBV14 and TRBJ2-3, with TRBD1 as a possible D gene (5 bases). The germline V gene has CDR1 SGHDN and CDR2 FVKESK. The CDR3 has 15 residues. Trimming took off 0 bases at V and 4 bases at J, with 11 bases between the two ends. The CDR3 coding sequence is TGTGCCAGCAGCCAAGATCCCCAGGGCCCAGATACGCAGTATTTT. Its translation is CASSQDPQGPDTQYF.

The CDR3 sequence is CASSLGTANEQFF. The DNA of the CDR3 is TGTGCCAGCAGCTTGGGGACAGCTAATGAGCAGTTCTTC. The chain employs TRBV7-8 and TRBJ2-1, with TRBD1 matching 7 bases. The CDR3 loop spans 13 amino acids. CDR1 and CDR2 from the germline V gene are SGHVS and FQNEAQ. After removal of 3 bases from V and 7 bases from J, the junction contained 3 bases not matched to a gene. The whole variable domain, filled in from reference TRBV7-8 and TRBJ2-1, reads GAGVSQSPRYKVAKRGQDVALRCDPISGHVSLFWYQQALGQGPEFLTYFQNEAQLDKSGLPSDRFFAERPEGSVSTLKIQRTQQEDSAVYLCASSLGTANEQFFGPGTRLTVL.

The chain is built from TRBV9 and TRBJ2-1; TRBD2 aligns across 8 bases. Germline V CDR1 and CDR2: SGDLS, YYNGEE. The ends lost 4 bases at V and 6 bases at J; junction bases unmatched: 15. The length of the CDR3 is 17 residues. In nucleotides, the CDR3 is TGTGCCAGCAGCCCGTCCCCCCCAGCGGGGGTCATCAATGAGCAGTTCTTC. As protein: CASSPSPPAGVINEQFF.

The rearrangement joins TRBV4-3 to TRBJ2-5, with D possibly TRBD2 on 5 matching bases. TRBJ2-7 matches the DNA end more closely, so the J call is doubtful. The CDR3 runs to 16 residues. In germline, CDR1 is LGHNA, CDR2 YSLEER. CDR3 bases: TGCGCCAGCAGCCAAGAGCCACCGGGGAGTTCCTACGAGCAGTACTTC. Residues: CASSQEPPGSSYEQYF.

As regards this clone: Other nucleotide sequences from this sample produce the same CDR3. V is TRBV9 and J is TRBJ1-1; no clear D gene. The CDR3 covers 13 residues. CDR1 is SGDLS and CDR2 is YYNGEE in the germline V gene. V was shortened by 2 bases and J by 3 bases, with 8 bases between the two germline ends. The CDR3, as DNA: TGTGCCAGCAGCGTTGGGCAGGACACTGAAGCTTTCTTT. Translated, it gives CASSVGQDTEAFF.